These T cell receptor beta chains were read from a single sample in a study of blood T cell repertoires in COVID-19. Libraries were prepared by immunoSEQ multiplex PCR; TCRdb keeps only in-frame clonotypes and omits some of them. Of around 310,000 clones in the sample, 85% to 90% were seen once. The sequenced material came from peripheral blood. The receptors derive from a woman between 40 and 50 years old with COVID-19, enrolled during active disease. Each CDR3 is given with its conserved first and last residue. A D gene is named only where the DNA matches it firmly. Clone size is stated in some rows and not others, as once, few, many or a class when expanded.

>NA|TRBD1|TRBV2|TRBJ1-1
TGTGCCAGCAGTCTTTTCGGGACAGGGAACACTGAAGCTTTCTTT
CASSLFGTGNTEAFF
>once|NA|TRBV5-6|TRBJ1-6
TGTGCCAGCAGCCAACAGGGTTTATCGTCACCCCTCCACTTT
CASSQQGLSSPLHF
>NA|NA|TRBV5-4|TRBJ1-1
TGTGCCAGCAAAGAGAATTTGAACACTGAAGCTTTCTTT
CASKENLNTEAFF
>NA|TRBD2|TRBV7-2|TRBJ2-1
TGTGCCAGCAGCTTAGAACTAGCGGGAGACCAGTTCTTC
CASSLELAGDQFF
>once|TRBD1|TRBV5-1|TRBJ1-1
TGCGCCAGCAGCACTCCTACAGGGGAGAACACTGAAGCTTTCTTT
CASSTPTGENTEAFF
>NA|NA|TRBV27|TRBJ1-1
TGTGCCAGCAGTTTCAAAGCATCGAACACTGAAGCTTTCTTT
CASSFKASNTEAFF
>NA|NA|TRBV28|TRBJ2-2
TGTGCCACCCCAACAGGGCTGGGGAACACCGGGGAGCTGTTTTTT
CATPTGLGNTGELFF
>NA|NA|TRBV5-1|TRBJ1-2
TGCGCCAGCAGCTACCAACTAGCGGGAGAGGGCTACACCTTC
CASSYQLAGEGYTF
>NA|NA|TRBV7-9|TRBJ1-1
TGTGCCAGCAGCACCGGAGGGACTGAAGCTTTCTTT
CASSTGGTEAFF
>NA|NA|TRBV7-8|TRBJ1-1
TGTGCCAGCAGCTTGACGACATACAGGGTTAACACTGAAGCTTTCTTT
CASSLTTYRVNTEAFF